This TCR beta chain stems from a study of PD-1 blockade in mismatch repair-deficient tumors. In the study overall: Patients had approximately 13 mismatch repair-deficient cancer types and were previously treated and progressing. Study observations and caveats: Tumor-resident clones, often absent from pretreatment blood, expanded after pembrolizumab and then contracted.

TCRdb's table, derived via immunoSEQ multiplex PCR, lists solely in-frame clones and lacks some. The sample carries some 120,000 clones, 88% recorded once. This clone was observed a single time. Its antigen is as yet unknown. This TCR was sampled from an adult with mismatch repair-deficient cancer. Sequenced here: peripheral blood, sampled approximately 71 weeks after starting pembrolizumab.

In DNA, the CDR3 is TGTGCCAGTAGCAAGGGACAGTCCTACGAGCAGTACTTC. Protein: CASSKGQSYEQYF. The V call is TRBV19, the J call TRBJ2-7; 7 positions agree with TRBD1. There are 13 residues in the CDR3. With V trimmed by 6 bases and J by 1 base, 3 bases remained unmatched. Germline V gene lookup returns CDR1 LNHDA and CDR2 SQIVND (reference sequence).